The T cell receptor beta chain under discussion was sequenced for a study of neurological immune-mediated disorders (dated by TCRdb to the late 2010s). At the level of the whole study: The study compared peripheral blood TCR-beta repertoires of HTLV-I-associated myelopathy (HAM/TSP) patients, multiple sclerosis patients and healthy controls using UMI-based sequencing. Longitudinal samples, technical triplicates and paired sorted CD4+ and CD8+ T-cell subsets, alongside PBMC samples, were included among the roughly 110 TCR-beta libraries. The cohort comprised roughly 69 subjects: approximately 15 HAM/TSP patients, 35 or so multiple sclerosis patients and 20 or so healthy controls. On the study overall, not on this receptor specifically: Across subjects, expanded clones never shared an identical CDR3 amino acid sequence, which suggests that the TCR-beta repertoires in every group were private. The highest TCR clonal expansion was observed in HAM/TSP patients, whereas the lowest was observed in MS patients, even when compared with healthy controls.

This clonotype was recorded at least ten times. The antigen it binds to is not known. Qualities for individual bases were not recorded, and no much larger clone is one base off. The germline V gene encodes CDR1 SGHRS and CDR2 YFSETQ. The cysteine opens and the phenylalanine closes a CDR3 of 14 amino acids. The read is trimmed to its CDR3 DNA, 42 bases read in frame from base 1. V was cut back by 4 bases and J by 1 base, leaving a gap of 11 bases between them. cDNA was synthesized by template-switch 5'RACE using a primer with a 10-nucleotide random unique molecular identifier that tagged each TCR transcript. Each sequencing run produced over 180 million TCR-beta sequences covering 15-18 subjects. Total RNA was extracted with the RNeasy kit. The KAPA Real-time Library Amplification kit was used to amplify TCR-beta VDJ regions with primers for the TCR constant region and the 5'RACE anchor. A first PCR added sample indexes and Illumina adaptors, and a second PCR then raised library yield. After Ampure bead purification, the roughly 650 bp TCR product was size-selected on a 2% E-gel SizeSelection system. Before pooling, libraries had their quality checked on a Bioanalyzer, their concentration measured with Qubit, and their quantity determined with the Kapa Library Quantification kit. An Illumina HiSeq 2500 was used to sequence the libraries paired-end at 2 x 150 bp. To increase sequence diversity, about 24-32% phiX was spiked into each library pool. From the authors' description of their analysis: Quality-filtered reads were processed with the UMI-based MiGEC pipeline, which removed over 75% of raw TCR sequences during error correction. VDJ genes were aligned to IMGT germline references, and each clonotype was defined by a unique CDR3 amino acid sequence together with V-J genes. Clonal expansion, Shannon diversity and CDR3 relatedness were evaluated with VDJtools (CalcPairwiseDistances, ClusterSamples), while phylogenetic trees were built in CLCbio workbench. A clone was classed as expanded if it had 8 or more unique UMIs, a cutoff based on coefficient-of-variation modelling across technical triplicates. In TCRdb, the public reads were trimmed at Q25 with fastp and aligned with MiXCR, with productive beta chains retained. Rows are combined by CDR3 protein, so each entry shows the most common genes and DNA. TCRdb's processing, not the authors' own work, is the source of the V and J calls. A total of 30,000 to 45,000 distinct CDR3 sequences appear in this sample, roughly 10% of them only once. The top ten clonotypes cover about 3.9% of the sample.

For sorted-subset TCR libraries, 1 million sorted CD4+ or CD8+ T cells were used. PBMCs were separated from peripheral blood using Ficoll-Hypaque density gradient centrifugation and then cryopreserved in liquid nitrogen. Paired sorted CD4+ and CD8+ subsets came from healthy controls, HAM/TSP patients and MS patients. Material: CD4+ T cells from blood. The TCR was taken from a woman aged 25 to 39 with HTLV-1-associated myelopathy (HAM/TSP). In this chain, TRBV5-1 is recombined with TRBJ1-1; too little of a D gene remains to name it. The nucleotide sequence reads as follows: TGCGCCAGCAGCCAGACCTGGGGGAACACTGAAGCTTTCTTT. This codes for CASSQTWGNTEAFF.